What follows are 30 T cell receptor beta chains derived from one specimen sequenced in a study of blood T cell repertoires in COVID-19. Sequencing used immunoSEQ multiplex PCR; TCRdb keeps in-frame clones, though not all of them. The sample consists of approximately 250,000 clones, over 80% of them appearing once. The source material was PBMCs or T cells enriched from blood (not recorded which). These receptors were obtained from a woman in her 30s with acute COVID-19.

The sample holds one count of this clone. The gene calls are TRBV19 and TRBJ2-2; 9 bases match TRBD1. The germline V gene has CDR1 LNHDA and CDR2 SQIVND (reference sequence). V lost 6 bases, J lost 2 bases, and 4 bases stayed unmatched. The CDR3 has 15 residues. CDR3 sequence (DNA): TGTGCCAGTAGGGGGACAGGGACTAACACCGGGGAGCTGTTTTTT. Protein: CASRGTGTNTGELFF.

The rearrangement links TRBV27 to TRBJ2-6; TRBD1 matches at 7 bases. V lost 1 base, J lost 0 bases, and 6 bases stayed unmatched. Germline loops: CDR1 MNHEY, CDR2 SMNVEV (reference sequence). The CDR3 covers 18 residues. The CDR3 region is CASSLWVTGFSGANVLTF. The CDR3 DNA follows: TGTGCCAGCAGTTTATGGGTGACAGGGTTCTCTGGGGCCAACGTCCTGACTTTC.

The V and J genes are TRBV19 and TRBJ1-1; D perhaps matches TRBD1 (6 bases). Trimming took off 6 bases at V and 5 bases at J, with 10 bases between the two ends. The CDR3 spans 12 residues. CDR1 LNHDA and CDR2 SQIVND come from the germline V gene (reference sequence). The CDR3 nucleotides are TGTGCCAGTAGCAGGGGTAGAACTGAAGCTTTCTTT. Translation gives CASSRGRTEAFF.

J is TRBJ2-7 and V is TRBV28, with TRBD1 matching 8 bases. Trimming cost V 4 bases and J 2 bases; bases outside gene matches: 7. CDR1 and CDR2 (germline): MDHEN, SYDVKM. This CDR3 is built from 15 residues. CDR3 amino acids: CASSSLDRDAYEQYF. The CDR3 DNA reads as TGTGCCAGCAGTTCCTTGGACAGGGACGCCTACGAGCAGTACTTC.

This clone is a singleton in its sample. The chain combines TRBV25-1 with TRBJ1-6, with no clear D. The CDR3 has 15 amino acids. Germline-derived CDR1 and CDR2 are MGHDK and SYGVNS. V was clipped by 6 bases and J by 8 bases, with 17 bases between them. The CDR3 is CASRQTLGSYSPLHF. CDR3 DNA sequence: TGTGCCAGCAGACAGACACTGGGGAGCTATTCACCCCTCCACTTT.

This sequence joins TRBV5-1 and TRBJ2-5, with 8 nucleotides matching TRBD1. The CDR3 spans 15 residues. CDR1 and CDR2 (germline): SGHRS, YFSETQ. The J segment lost 1 base and the V segment lost 4 bases, leaving 6 bases of the junction unmatched. The CDR3 DNA is TGCGCCAGCAGCACGCTGACAGGGGCCCAAGAGACCCAGTACTTC. The encoded protein is CASSTLTGAQETQYF.

The V call is TRBV10-3, the J call TRBJ1-5, with 7 nucleotides matching TRBD1. The CDR3 spans 13 residues. CDR1 ENHRY and CDR2 SYGVKD come from the germline V gene. J gave up 5 bases and V 7 bases, and 5 bases lay outside the gene matches. CDR3: CAIMEGADQPQHF. In DNA form, the CDR3 reads TGTGCCATCATGGAGGGGGCGGATCAGCCCCAGCATTTT.

V gene TRBV9 combines with J gene TRBJ2-7; no reliable D call. The CDR3 contains 13 residues. Per germline, CDR1 SGDLS and CDR2 YYNGEE. Trimming took 3 bases from V and 3 from J, leaving 10 bases between them. CDR3 coding DNA: TGTGCCAGCAGCGCCGGAGCATACTACGAGCAGTACTTC. Protein sequence: CASSAGAYYEQYF.

The chain links TRBV28 to TRBJ1-5; no definite D call. CDR3 size: 15 residues. V shed 7 bases and J shed 6 bases, with 19 bases lying between them. Germline V gives CDR1 MDHEN, CDR2 SYDVKM. CDR3 sequence reads: CASKGGGKEGQPQHF. CDR3 nucleotide sequence: TGTGCCAGCAAAGGAGGCGGGAAGGAAGGTCAGCCCCAGCATTTT.

The chain employs TRBV6-6 and TRBJ2-7; D unclear. The CDR3 covers 13 residues. Looked up from germline, CDR1 is MNHNY and CDR2 is SVGAGI (reference sequence). V was cut by 5 bases and J by 4 bases, with 12 bases left in between. Written as DNA, the CDR3 is TGTGCCAGCAGTCTAGTCCTCGTATACGAGCAGTACTTC. It yields the protein CASSLVLVYEQYF.

The gene calls are TRBV3-1 (or the pseudogene TRBV3-2) and TRBJ2-1; 9 bases are shared with TRBD2. The length of the CDR3 is 15 residues. Germline V CDR1 and CDR2: LGHDT, YNNKEL (reference sequence). The V and J ends lost 5 bases and 6 bases, in that order; junction bases with no gene match: 8. The CDR3 DNA reads as TGTGCCAGCAGCGAAGGCACTAGCGGGCGCAATGAGCAGTTCTTC. Its protein product is CASSEGTSGRNEQFF.

The V and J genes are TRBV7-3 and TRBJ1-1, with TRBD1 identical over 7 bases. With V trimmed by 4 bases and J by 6 bases, 11 bases remained unmatched. The CDR3 has 15 residues. Germline lookup yields CDR1 SGHTA and CDR2 FQGTGA. The CDR3 region has the DNA TGTGCCAGCAGCTCACAGGGGTTAACGTTGTCTGAAGCTTTCTTT. This encodes CASSSQGLTLSEAFF. The whole variable domain, filled in from reference TRBV7-3 and TRBJ1-1, reads GAGVSQTPSNKVTEKGKYVELRCDPISGHTALYWYRQSLGQGPEFLIYFQGTGAADDSGLPNDRFFAVRPEGSVSTLKIQRTERGDSAVYLCASSSQGLTLSEAFFGQGTRLTVV.

The J gene is TRBJ2-1, the V gene TRBV10-3, with 8 bases matching TRBD2. This CDR3 region has 13 residues. The J segment lost 6 bases and the V segment lost 4 bases, leaving 2 bases of the junction unmatched. The germline CDR1 and CDR2 sequences are ENHRY and SYGVKD. The CDR3 DNA sequence: TGTGCCATCAGTGCGGGAGGGCCCAATGAGCAGTTCTTC. This codes for CAISAGGPNEQFF.

The chain is built from TRBV19 and TRBJ1-5, with a possible D match to TRBD1 (6 bases). V lost 3 bases and J lost 7, with 19 bases in between. CDR3 length equals 16 residues. Germline V lookup: CDR1 LNHDA, CDR2 SQIVND (reference sequence). Written as DNA, the CDR3 is TGTGCCAGTAGTATCGGGCAGGGGCGCCAGGAGCAGCCCCAGCATTTT. Amino acid sequence: CASSIGQGRQEQPQHF.

This chain joins TRBV5-1 and TRBJ1-3, with a weak D call TRBD1 (5 bases). The CDR3 consists of 13 residues. Germline V gene lookup returns CDR1 SGHRS and CDR2 YFSETQ. Trimming stripped 2 bases from V and 3 bases from J, with 6 bases between. The CDR3 nucleotides read TGCGCCAGCAGCTTAGACAGTGGAAACACCATATATTTT. Translated: CASSLDSGNTIYF.

The rearrangement uses TRBV28 and TRBJ1-2; TRBD1 aligns across 8 bases. CDR1 and CDR2 (germline): MDHEN, SYDVKM. The CDR3 is made up of 14 amino acids. Trimming removed 3 bases from V and 8 bases from J; junction bases left unmatched: 8. CDR3 nucleotides: TGTGCCAGCAGTTTCTCAGGGGGCGCGGGGGGCTACACCTTC. It translates to CASSFSGGAGGYTF.

The V gene is TRBV5-1, the J gene TRBJ2-5; D uncertain. The germline V gene encodes CDR1 SGHRS and CDR2 YFSETQ. V was pared by 8 bases and J by 5 bases, with 16 bases between. The CDR3 covers 13 residues. CDR3 in amino acids: CASKPTLTETQYF. CDR3 in DNA: TGCGCCAGTAAACCTACGCTAACGGAGACCCAGTACTTC.

V and J are TRBV28 and TRBJ2-1; tentative D call: TRBD2 (5 bases). This CDR3 comprises 15 residues. V was pared by 5 bases and J by 4 bases, with 15 bases between. Germline CDR1 is MDHEN and CDR2 is SYDVKM. CDR3 nucleotide sequence: TGTGCCAGCAGTGTTCCGGGGTCCTTATACAATGAGCAGTTCTTC. It encodes CASSVPGSLYNEQFF.

The chain recombines TRBV27 with TRBJ2-7; 12 positions match TRBD2. After removal of 5 bases from V and 2 bases from J, the junction contained 4 bases not matched to a gene. Germline-derived CDR1 and CDR2 are MNHEY and SMNVEV (reference sequence). This CDR3 has 15 amino acids. CDR3 DNA sequence: TGTGCCAGCAGTCCGGGACTAGCGGGCCCCTACGAGCAGTACTTC. Translated, it gives CASSPGLAGPYEQYF.

In DNA form, the CDR3 reads TGTGCCAGCAGTGTCCTGGCAGAACCAGACATGTATACGCAGTATTTT. Its translation: CASSVLAEPDMYTQYF. The chain has TRBV6-1 and TRBJ2-3, with D uncertain. V lost 4 bases, J lost 7 bases, and 21 bases lay in between. The CDR3 has 16 residues. The V gene's germline CDR1 is MNHNS and CDR2 SASEGT.

The rearrangement links TRBV27 to TRBJ2-7; no clear D. The V and J ends lost 4 bases and 2 bases respectively, with 6 bases between them. CDR3 length: 12 amino acids. Germline CDR1 reads MNHEY; CDR2 reads SMNVEV (reference sequence). The CDR3 is CASSSSPYEQYF. The CDR3 DNA reads as TGTGCCAGCAGTTCCTCCCCCTACGAGCAGTACTTC.

Concerning this clone itself: The likely explanation is a read error, given a far larger clone one base away. The chain uses TRBV7-9 and TRBJ2-2, with TRBD2 matching 7 bases. Germline V gene lookup returns CDR1 SEHNR and CDR2 FQNEAQ (reference sequence). After removal of 7 bases from V and 1 base from J, the junction contained 0 bases not matched to a gene. The CDR3 has 13 residues. Written as DNA, the CDR3 is TGTGCCAGCACTAGCGGGAACACCGGGGAGCTGTTTTTT. It encodes CASTSGNTGELFF.

The sample holds one count of this clone. The chain has TRBV6-1 and TRBJ1-3; 11 positions agree with TRBD1. Germline values: CDR1 MNHNS, CDR2 SASEGT. The trim removed 2 bases at V and 1 base at J, leaving 4 bases unmatched. The CDR3 sequence is 17 residues long. The CDR3 DNA is TGTGCCAGCAGTGAACGGGACAGGGGGTTGTCTGGAAACACCATATATTTT. Translation gives CASSERDRGLSGNTIYF.

The chain uses TRBV13 and TRBJ2-2; 7 nucleotides match TRBD2. With V trimmed by 1 base and J by 4 bases, 3 bases remained unmatched. This CDR3 contains 15 residues. Germline CDR1 reads PRHDT; CDR2 reads FYEKMQ (reference sequence). For the CDR3, the DNA is TGTGCCAGCAGCTTAGAACTAGCGAGCACCGGGGAGCTGTTTTTT. Its protein is CASSLELASTGELFF.

V usage is TRBV11-3 and J usage is TRBJ2-1; D not resolved. Germline CDR1 reads SGHNT; CDR2 reads YENEEA. The CDR3 has 16 amino acids. Trimming removed 1 base at V and 6 bases at J, with 16 bases between. This chain's CDR3 is CASSLGGEAPFNEQFF. CDR3 nucleotide sequence: TGTGCCAGCAGCTTAGGAGGAGAAGCCCCTTTCAATGAGCAGTTCTTC.

The rearrangement links TRBV11-3 to TRBJ1-1; unclear D gene. The V gene lost 5 bases and the J gene lost 4 bases, with 11 bases spanning the gap. Per the germline V gene, CDR1 is SGHNT and CDR2 is YENEEA. The CDR3 has 13 amino acids. In nucleotides, the CDR3 is TGTGCCAGCAGCCTCTCTCGGAGCACTGAAGCTTTCTTT. Amino acids: CASSLSRSTEAFF.

The CDR3 nucleotides are TGCAGTGCTAGTTTCGGAGATACGCAGTATTTT. It codes for CSASFGDTQYF. The V gene is TRBV20-1, the J gene TRBJ2-3; D remains ambiguous. The V gene's germline CDR1 is DFQATT and CDR2 SNEGSKA (reference sequence). V gave up 3 bases and J gave up 5 bases, with 6 bases separating them. CDR3 length: 11 residues.

The CDR3 is CASSSWGGSYNEQFF. The CDR3 nucleotides are TGTGCCAGCAGTTCTTGGGGAGGGTCCTACAATGAGCAGTTCTTC. The V gene is TRBV27, the J gene TRBJ2-1; 7 bases fit TRBD2. The CDR3 spans 15 residues. Per germline, CDR1 MNHEY and CDR2 SMNVEV (reference sequence). After removal of 4 bases from V and 1 base from J, the junction contained 4 bases not matched to a gene.

The chain carries TRBV4-2 and TRBJ2-1, with 14 bases identical to TRBD2. Trimming took 8 bases from V and 8 from J; bases not matched to a gene: 5. CDR1 LGHNA and CDR2 YNFKEQ come from the germline V gene. The CDR3 totals 14 residues. DNA for the CDR3: TGTGCCAGCTCCGGGACTAGCGGGAGTTATGAGCAGTTCTTC. Amino acids: CASSGTSGSYEQFF.

This rearrangement joins TRBV20-1 to TRBJ1-5; 11 positions match TRBD1. The V and J ends lost 3 bases and 0 bases, in that order; junction bases with no gene match: 4. The CDR3 is 16 amino acids. CDR1 and CDR2 (germline): DFQATT, SNEGSKA (reference sequence). CDR3 region: CSASGTGGYSNQPQHF. In DNA form, the CDR3 reads TGCAGTGCTAGTGGGACAGGGGGATATAGCAATCAGCCCCAGCATTTT.